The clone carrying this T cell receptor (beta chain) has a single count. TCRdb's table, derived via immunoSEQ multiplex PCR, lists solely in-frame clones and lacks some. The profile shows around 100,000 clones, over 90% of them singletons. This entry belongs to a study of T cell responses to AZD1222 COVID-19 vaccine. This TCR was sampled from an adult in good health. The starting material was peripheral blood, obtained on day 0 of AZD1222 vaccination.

CDR3: CSVVPGLAGVYEQYF. The CDR3 bases are TGCAGCGTGGTTCCGGGACTAGCGGGAGTTTACGAGCAGTACTTC. J is TRBJ2-7 and V is TRBV29-1; TRBD2 agrees at 14 bases. The CDR3 length is 15 residues. Trimming at V came to 6 bases and at J to 4 bases, leaving 8 bases not matched to a gene. CDR1 is SQVTM and CDR2 is ANQGSEA in the germline V gene.